The text below deals with one T cell receptor beta chain. This entry comes from a study of blood T cell repertoires in COVID-19. CDR1 is MDHEN, CDR2 SYDVKM, per germline. With 7 bases removed from V and 5 bases from J, the gap between germline ends came to 12 bases. The CDR3 consists of 13 residues. Clones were sequenced by immunoSEQ multiplex PCR, and TCRdb holds only the in-frame ones, with some missing. The sample holds some 200,000 clones, 84% seen once. Sequenced input: peripheral blood. The TCR originated in a woman between 50 and 59 years old with active or convalescent COVID-19. The genes are TRBV28 and TRBJ1-5; D call uncertain. CDR3 protein: CASTLTIDQPQHF. The CDR3 nucleotides are TGTGCCAGCACCCTCACAATCGATCAGCCCCAGCATTTT.